This T cell receptor (beta chain) emerged from a study of CD8 T cells in ankylosing spondylitis. Study-level findings and limits: The disease-linked clones had a CD8+ phenotype and low blood frequencies. In synovial fluid and blood from reactive arthritis, some motif variants were previously reported. Roughly eight highly homologous variants made up a TCR beta motif that seemed to typify ankylosing spondylitis blood. Significant enrichment of disease-linked clones was reported in matched ankylosing spondylitis synovial fluid.

With regard to this clonotype: Its antigen is still unknown.

The CDR3 length is 12 residues. Germline V gene lookup returns CDR1 SGHTA and CDR2 FQGNSA. Trimming cost V 11 bases and J 2 bases, with 11 bases left between them. Using quantitative 5'-RACE with molecular barcodes, the authors made TCR beta libraries. In TCRdb, the 5' RACE reads were re-called with MiXCR into one record per CDR3 protein. The table has around 540,000 distinct CDR3 sequences, more than 9.5% seen once; the top ten hold about 6.5%. This receptor was taken from a male donor with ankylosing spondylitis. The material sequenced was blood, either unsorted or a sorted T cell fraction (not recorded which). The chain is built from TRBV7-2 and TRBJ2-3; D possibly corresponds to TRBD2 (5 bases). CDR3 DNA sequence: TGTGCCGTACGAGACTACACAGATACGCAGTATTTT. This gives the protein CAVRDYTDTQYF.